Included here is one T cell receptor beta chain sequence, with context. The target antigen is unknown. The data stem from a study of T cells in Graves' hyperthyroidism and ophthalmopathy. Whole-study findings and limits: Blood shared most expanded thyroid clonotypes above 0.001.

This CDR3 is built from 13 residues. The V and J ends lost 5 bases and 8 bases, in that order; junction bases with no gene match: 6. The TCR beta CDR3 regions underwent amplification using RNA transcripts as the source. A set of HTBI primers served as the primers for a first-round RT-PCR of the TCR CDR3. TCRdb analysed the multiplex PCR reads with MiXCR anew, one entry per CDR3 protein. The sample shows roughly 570,000 distinct CDR3 sequences, under 60% of them seen only once. This TCR came from a woman aged 18 to 35 with Graves' hyperthyroidism. Sequencing was performed on peripheral blood or thyroid tissue (not recorded which). The V gene is TRBV12-3 or TRBV12-4, the J gene TRBJ1-2, with 9 bases fitting TRBD1. As DNA, the CDR3 is TGTGCCAGCAGTATCGGACAGGGGTGGGGCTACACCTTC. Its translation: CASSIGQGWGYTF.